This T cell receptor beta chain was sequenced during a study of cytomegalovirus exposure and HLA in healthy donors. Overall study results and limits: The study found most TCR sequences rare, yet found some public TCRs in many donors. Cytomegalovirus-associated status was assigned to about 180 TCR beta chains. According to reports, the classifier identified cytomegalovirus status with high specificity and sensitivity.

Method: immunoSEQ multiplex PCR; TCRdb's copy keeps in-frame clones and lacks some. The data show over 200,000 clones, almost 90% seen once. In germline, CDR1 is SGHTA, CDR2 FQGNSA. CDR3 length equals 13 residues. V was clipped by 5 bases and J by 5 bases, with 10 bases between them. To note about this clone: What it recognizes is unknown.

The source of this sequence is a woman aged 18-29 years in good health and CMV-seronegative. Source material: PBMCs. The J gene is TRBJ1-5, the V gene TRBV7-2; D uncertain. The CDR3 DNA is TGTGCCAGCAGCCCAACCGGGTATCAGCCCCAGCATTTT. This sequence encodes CASSPTGYQPQHF.